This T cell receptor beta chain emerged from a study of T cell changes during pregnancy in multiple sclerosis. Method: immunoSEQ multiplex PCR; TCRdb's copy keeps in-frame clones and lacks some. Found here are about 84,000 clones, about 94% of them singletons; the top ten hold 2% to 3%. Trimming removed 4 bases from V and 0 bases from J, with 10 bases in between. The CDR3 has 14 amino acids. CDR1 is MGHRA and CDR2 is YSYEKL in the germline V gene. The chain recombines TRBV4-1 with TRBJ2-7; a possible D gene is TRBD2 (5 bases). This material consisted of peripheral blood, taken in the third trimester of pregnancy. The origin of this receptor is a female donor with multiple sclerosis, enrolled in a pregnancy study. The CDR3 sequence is CASSLTRSSYEQYF. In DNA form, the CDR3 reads TGCGCCAGCAGCCTAACTAGGAGCTCCTACGAGCAGTACTTC.